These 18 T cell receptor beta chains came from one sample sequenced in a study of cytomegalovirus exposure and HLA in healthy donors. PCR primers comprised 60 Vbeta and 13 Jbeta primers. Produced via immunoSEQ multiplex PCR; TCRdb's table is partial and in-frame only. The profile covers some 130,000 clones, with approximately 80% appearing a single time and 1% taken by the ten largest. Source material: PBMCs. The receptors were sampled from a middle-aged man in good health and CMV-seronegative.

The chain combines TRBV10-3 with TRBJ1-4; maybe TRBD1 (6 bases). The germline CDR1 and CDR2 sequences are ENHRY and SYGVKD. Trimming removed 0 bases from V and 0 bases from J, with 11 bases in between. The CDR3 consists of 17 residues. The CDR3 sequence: CAISESRGGSTNEKLFF. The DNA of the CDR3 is TGTGCCATCAGTGAGTCAAGGGGGGGGTCAACTAATGAAAAACTGTTTTTT.

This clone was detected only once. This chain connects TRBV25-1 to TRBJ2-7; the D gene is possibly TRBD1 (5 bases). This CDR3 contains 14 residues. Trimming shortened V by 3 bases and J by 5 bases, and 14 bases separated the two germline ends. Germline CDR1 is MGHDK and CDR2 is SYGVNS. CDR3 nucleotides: TGTGCCAGCAGTGACCCCGCCAGGGCCCACGAGCAGTACTTC. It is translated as CASSDPARAHEQYF.

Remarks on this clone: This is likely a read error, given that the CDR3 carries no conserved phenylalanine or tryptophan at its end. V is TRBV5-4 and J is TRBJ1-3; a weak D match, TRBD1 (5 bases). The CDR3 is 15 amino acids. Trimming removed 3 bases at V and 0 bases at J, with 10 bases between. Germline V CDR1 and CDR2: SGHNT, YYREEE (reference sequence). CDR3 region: CASSSQGDSGNTIYV. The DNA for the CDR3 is TGTGCCAGCAGCTCCCAGGGTGACTCTGGAAACACCATATATGTT.

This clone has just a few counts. As DNA, the CDR3 is TGTGCCAGCACCGGTAGCGTCACCGGGGAGCTGTTTTTT. Amino acid sequence: CASTGSVTGELFF. The V call is TRBV2, the J call TRBJ2-2, with D maybe TRBD2 (5 bases). The CDR3 length is 13 residues. CDR1 and CDR2 from the germline V gene are SNHLY and FYNNEI. Trimming shortened V by 7 bases and J by 4 bases, and 10 bases separated the two germline ends.

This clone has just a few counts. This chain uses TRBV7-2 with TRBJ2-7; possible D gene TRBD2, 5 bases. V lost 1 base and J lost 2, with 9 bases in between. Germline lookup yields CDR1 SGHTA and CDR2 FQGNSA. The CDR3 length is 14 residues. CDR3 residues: CASSLGGPAYEQYF. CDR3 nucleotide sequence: TGTGCCAGCAGCTTAGGCGGGCCGGCCTACGAGCAGTACTTC.

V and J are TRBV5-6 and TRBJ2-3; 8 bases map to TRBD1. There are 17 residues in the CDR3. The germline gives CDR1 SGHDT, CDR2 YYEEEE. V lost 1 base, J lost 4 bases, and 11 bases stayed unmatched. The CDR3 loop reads CASSLKAGTGLPDTQYF. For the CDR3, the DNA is TGTGCCAGCAGCTTGAAAGCCGGGACAGGACTTCCAGATACGCAGTATTTT.

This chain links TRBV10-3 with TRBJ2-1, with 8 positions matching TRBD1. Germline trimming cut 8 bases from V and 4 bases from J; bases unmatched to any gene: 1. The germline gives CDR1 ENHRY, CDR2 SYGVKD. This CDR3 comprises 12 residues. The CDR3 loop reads CAIGQGYNEQFF. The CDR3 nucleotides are TGTGCCATCGGACAGGGTTACAATGAGCAGTTCTTC.

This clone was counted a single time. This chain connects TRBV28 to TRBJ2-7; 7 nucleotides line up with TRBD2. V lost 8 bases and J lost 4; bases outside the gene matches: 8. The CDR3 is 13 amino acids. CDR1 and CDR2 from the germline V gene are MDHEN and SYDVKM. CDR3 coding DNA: TGTGCCAGCCAATGGGGGGGAGGTTACGAGCAGTACTTC. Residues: CASQWGGGYEQYF.

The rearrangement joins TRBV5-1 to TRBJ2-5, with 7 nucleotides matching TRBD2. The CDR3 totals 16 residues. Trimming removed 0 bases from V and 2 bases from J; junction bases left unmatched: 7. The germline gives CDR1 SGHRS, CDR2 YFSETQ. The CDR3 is CASSLGPSGAQETQYF. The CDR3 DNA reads TGCGCCAGCAGCTTGGGGCCTAGCGGCGCGCAAGAGACCCAGTACTTC.

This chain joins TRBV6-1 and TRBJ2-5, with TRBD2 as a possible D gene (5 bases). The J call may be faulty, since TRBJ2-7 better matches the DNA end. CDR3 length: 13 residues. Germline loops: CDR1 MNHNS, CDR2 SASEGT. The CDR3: CASRGLTAYEQYF. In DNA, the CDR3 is TGTGCCAGCAGAGGACTCACTGCCTACGAGCAGTACTTC.

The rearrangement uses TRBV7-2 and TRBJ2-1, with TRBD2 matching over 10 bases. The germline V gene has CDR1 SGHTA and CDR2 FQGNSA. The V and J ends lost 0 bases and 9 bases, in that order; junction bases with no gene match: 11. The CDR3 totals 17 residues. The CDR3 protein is CASSLAASAGGLGEQFF. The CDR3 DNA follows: TGTGCCAGCAGCTTAGCGGCTTCAGCGGGGGGGCTTGGTGAGCAGTTCTTC.

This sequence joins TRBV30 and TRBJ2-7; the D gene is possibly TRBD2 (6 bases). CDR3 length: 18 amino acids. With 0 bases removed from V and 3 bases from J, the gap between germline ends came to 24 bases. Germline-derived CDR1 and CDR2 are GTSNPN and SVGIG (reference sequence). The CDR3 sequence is CAWSVSLQAAGTFYEQYF. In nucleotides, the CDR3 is TGTGCCTGGAGTGTGTCCCTACAAGCCGCGGGGACCTTCTACGAGCAGTACTTC.

CDR3 sequence: CASSQDWLAGGTYEQYV. The CDR3 nucleotides are TGTGCCAGCAGCCAGGACTGGCTAGCGGGAGGCACCTACGAGCAGTACGTC. V is TRBV4-2 and J is TRBJ2-7; 11 bases are a match to TRBD2. Germline loops: CDR1 LGHNA, CDR2 YNFKEQ. V lost 3 bases to trimming and J lost 2 bases; unmatched junction nucleotides: 9. The CDR3 runs 17 residues.

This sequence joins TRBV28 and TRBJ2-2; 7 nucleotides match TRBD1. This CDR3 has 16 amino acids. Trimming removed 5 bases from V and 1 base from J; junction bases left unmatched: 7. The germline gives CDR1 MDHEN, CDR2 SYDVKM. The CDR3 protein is CASSHSTGKNTGELFF. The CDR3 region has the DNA TGTGCCAGCAGTCATTCGACAGGGAAGAACACCGGGGAGCTGTTTTTT.

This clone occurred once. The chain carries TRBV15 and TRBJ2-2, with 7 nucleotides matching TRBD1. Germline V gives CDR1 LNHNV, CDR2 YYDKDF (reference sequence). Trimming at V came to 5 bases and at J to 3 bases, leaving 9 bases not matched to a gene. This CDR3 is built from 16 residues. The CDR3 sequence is CATSSDRDRYTGELFF. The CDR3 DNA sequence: TGTGCCACCAGCTCTGACCGGGACAGATACACCGGGGAGCTGTTTTTT.

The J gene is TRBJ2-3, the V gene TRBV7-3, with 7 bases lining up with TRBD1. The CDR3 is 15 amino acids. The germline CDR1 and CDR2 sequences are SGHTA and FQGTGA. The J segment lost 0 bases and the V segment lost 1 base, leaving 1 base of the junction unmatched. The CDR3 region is CASSLNRGSTDTQYF. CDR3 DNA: TGTGCCAGCAGCTTAAACAGGGGAAGCACAGATACGCAGTATTTT.

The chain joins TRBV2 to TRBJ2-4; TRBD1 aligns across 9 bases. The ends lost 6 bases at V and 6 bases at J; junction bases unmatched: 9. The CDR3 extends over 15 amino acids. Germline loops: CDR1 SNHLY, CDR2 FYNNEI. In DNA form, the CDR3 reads TGTGCCAGCAGCCCAAGGACAGGGGACGGAAACATTCAGTACTTC. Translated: CASSPRTGDGNIQYF. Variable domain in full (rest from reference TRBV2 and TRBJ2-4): EPEVTQTPSHQVTQMGQEVILRCVPISNHLYFYWYRQILGQKVEFLVSFYNNEISEKSEIFDDQFSVERPDGSNFTLKIRSTKLEDSAMYFCASSPRTGDGNIQYFGAGTRLSVL.

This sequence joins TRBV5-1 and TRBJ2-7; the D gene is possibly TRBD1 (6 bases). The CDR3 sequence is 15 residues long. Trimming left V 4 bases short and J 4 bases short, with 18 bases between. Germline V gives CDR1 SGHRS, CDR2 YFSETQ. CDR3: CASSTLQGNPYEQYF. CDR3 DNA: TGCGCCAGCAGCACACTACAGGGTAATCCTTACGAGCAGTACTTC.